The 3 T cell receptor beta chains below all came from one sample that was sequenced in a study of monozygotic twins with inflammatory bowel disease. TCRdb processed the 5' RACE reads again and assigns one entry to each CDR3 protein, with no DNA. In total, the table holds approximately 330,000 distinct CDR3 sequences. The sequenced sample consisted of blood. Source of these receptors: a human donor with ulcerative colitis or Crohn's disease, or a healthy co-twin of an affected twin (not recorded which).

This chain joins TRBV9 and TRBJ1-3; the D call from TCRdb, TRBD1, cannot be confirmed without DNA. The CDR3 is 16 residues long. The germline CDR1 and CDR2 sequences are SGDLS and YYNGEE. The CDR3 loop reads CASSLTPSGVGNTIYF.

The gene calls are TRBV20-1 and TRBJ2-5; TCRdb calls TRBD2, which cannot be checked without DNA. CDR3 length: 14 amino acids. Germline lookup yields CDR1 DFQATT and CDR2 SNEGSKA (reference sequence). CDR3 residues: CSARNWGLGETQYF.

This sequence joins TRBV29-1 and TRBJ1-2; lacking DNA, the TRBD1 call made by TCRdb goes unchecked. This CDR3 contains 14 residues. Germline CDR1 reads SQVTM; CDR2 reads ANQGSEA. The CDR3 sequence is CSVEAPTGVNGYTF.